These T cell receptor beta chains were read from a single sample in a study of blood T cell repertoires in COVID-19. The assay was immunoSEQ multiplex PCR, and TCRdb's table has in-frame clones only and misses some. The sample carries 300,000 to 400,000 clones, about 87% recorded once. The sample consisted of peripheral blood. These receptors were taken from a woman aged 45-65 years with COVID-19, enrolled during active disease. The CDR3 runs from the conserved cysteine through the conserved F or W. A D gene is named only where the DNA matches it firmly. Rows may omit the clone size; those that give it use once, few, many or a size class.

>16|TRBJ2-3|NA|TRBD2|TRBV6-5
CASSYSGGFEGDTQYF
TGTGCCAGCAGTTACTCGGGGGGGTTCGAAGGGGATACGCAGTATTTT
>18|TRBJ2-5|NA|TRBD2|TRBV4-1
CASSQMGKSGRGQETQYF
TGCGCCAGCAGCCAAATGGGAAAAAGCGGGAGGGGCCAAGAGACCCAGTACTTC
>17|TRBJ2-1|NA|TRBD2|TRBV5-1
CASSDPGLAGARDEQFF
TGCGCCAGCAGCGATCCGGGACTAGCGGGAGCAAGGGATGAGCAGTTCTTC
>12|TRBJ2-1|NA|TRBD2|TRBV7-9
CASSDKEREGFF
TGTGCCAGCAGCGATAAGGAGCGGGAGGGATTCTTC
>16|TRBJ2-3|NA|TRBD2|TRBV18
CASSLLAELSTDTQYF
TGTGCCAGCTCACTCCTAGCGGAATTAAGCACAGATACGCAGTATTTT
>17|TRBJ2-2|NA|TRBD1|TRBV5-1
CASSLGQGTKDTGELFF
TGCGCCAGCAGCCTTGGACAGGGAACGAAGGACACCGGGGAGCTGTTTTTT
>16|TRBJ2-1|once|NA|TRBV5-1
CASSLGDEGMMHEQFF
TGCGCCAGCAGCTTGGGGGATGAGGGAATGATGCATGAGCAGTTCTTC
>14|TRBJ2-7|NA|TRBD2|TRBV4-2
CASSGEREPPEQYF
TGTGCCAGCAGCGGGGAGCGGGAGCCTCCAGAGCAGTACTTC
>15|TRBJ2-5|NA|TRBD2|TRBV7-2
CASSLWSGRLETQYF
TGTGCCAGCAGCTTATGGAGCGGGAGGCTTGAGACCCAGTACTTC
>16|TRBJ2-5|NA|NA|TRBV12-5
CASAPAGRRLQETQYF
TGTGCTAGTGCCCCGGCGGGCCGTAGACTCCAAGAGACCCAGTACTTC
>15|TRBJ2-5|NA|TRBD2|TRBV24-1
CATSVLAGARETQYF
TGTGCCACCAGTGTACTAGCGGGAGCCCGAGAGACCCAGTACTTC
>17|TRBJ2-3|NA|TRBD2|TRBV24-1
CATSGTRLAGLPDTQYF
TGTGCCACCAGTGGGACGAGACTAGCGGGCCTACCAGATACGCAGTATTTT
>13|TRBJ1-2|NA|TRBD1|TRBV7-9
CASSRTGRYGYTF
TGTGCCAGCAGCAGGACAGGGAGGTATGGCTACACCTTC
>15|TRBJ1-1|NA|TRBD1|TRBV6-5
CASHFSGTANTEAFF
TGTGCCAGCCATTTTTCCGGGACAGCTAACACTGAAGCTTTCTTT
>16|TRBJ2-3|NA|NA|TRBV9
CASSVGVGDGTDTQYF
TGTGCCAGCAGCGTAGGGGTGGGAGATGGCACAGATACGCAGTATTTT
>15|TRBJ1-6|NA|TRBD1|TRBV30
CASDGTGSITSPLHF
TGTGCCTCGGACGGGACAGGGTCGATCACTTCACCCCTCCACTTT
>15|TRBJ2-7|NA|TRBD1|TRBV5-6
CASSWTGQGVYEQYF
TGTGCCAGCAGCTGGACGGGACAGGGGGTCTACGAGCAGTACTTC
>21|TRBJ1-6|NA|TRBD1|TRBV29-1
CSVDQGAGTGVITGYNSPLHF
TGCAGCGTTGACCAGGGCGCCGGGACAGGGGTTATAACGGGCTATAATTCACCCCTCCACTTT
>14|TRBJ2-1|once|NA|TRBV30
CAWGQGVSNNEQFF
TGTGCCTGGGGGCAAGGGGTTTCCAACAATGAGCAGTTCTTC
>13|TRBJ2-1|NA|NA|TRBV5-4
CASSWRGLKEQFF
TGTGCCAGCAGCTGGAGAGGACTTAAAGAGCAGTTCTTC
>14|TRBJ2-5|NA|NA|TRBV2
CASGLTGIPETQYF
TGTGCCAGCGGGCTGACGGGAATTCCGGAGACCCAGTACTTC
>15|TRBJ1-2|once|NA|TRBV18
CASSRGGADVYGYTF
TGTGCCAGCTCACGGGGGGGCGCGGATGTCTATGGCTACACCTTC
>14|TRBJ1-1|once|TRBD1|TRBV11-2
CASSPDRVNTEAFF
TGTGCCAGCAGCCCCGACAGGGTGAACACTGAAGCTTTCTTT
>15|TRBJ2-1|NA|TRBD2|TRBV27
CASSTRGLVVDEQFF
TGTGCCAGCAGCACTAGGGGACTAGTAGTGGATGAGCAGTTCTTC
>18|TRBJ1-6|NA|TRBD1|TRBV5-6
CASSSGTGKGSYNSPLHF
TGTGCCAGCAGCTCAGGGACAGGGAAAGGCTCCTATAATTCACCCCTCCACTTT
>14|TRBJ1-2|NA|NA|TRBV30
CAWMFGPRAYGYTF
TGTGCCTGGATGTTCGGGCCGCGGGCTTATGGCTACACCTTC
>14|TRBJ2-7|NA|NA|TRBV4-1
CASSQGPSSYEQYF
TGCGCCAGCAGCCAAGGGCCTAGTTCCTACGAGCAGTACTTC
>14|TRBJ2-1|few|NA|TRBV5-5
CASSFSQSYNEQFF
TGTGCCAGCAGCTTTTCACAGTCCTACAATGAGCAGTTCTTC
>13|TRBJ1-3|NA|NA|TRBV6-1
CASSEGAGNTIYF
TGTGCCAGCAGTGAAGGGGCAGGAAACACCATATATTTT